This T cell receptor beta chain was documented in a study of blood T cells in healthy people across ages. Whole-study results and caveats: Estimated diversity that came from one million T cells was considered an underestimate.

Healthy Caucasian individuals from Russia aged roughly 6 to 100 were enrolled as donors. For the second PCR, which ran for about 6 to 11 cycles, a sample-barcoded 5' primer and a J-beta primer mix were used. Every single cDNA molecule received a tag from a template-switch adaptor with 12 random nucleotides. MiXCR was run by TCRdb on the 5' RACE reads, yielding one entry per CDR3 protein. Of over a million distinct CDR3 sequences listed, approximately 43% are singletons. This clonotype has a single count. Its target is unknown. Sequencing was performed on blood. The receptor comes from a woman in her late teens or twenties in good health.

CDR3 region: CSVEGTSRTGELFF. CDR3 coding DNA: TGCAGCGTTGAGGGGACTAGCCGTACCGGGGAGCTGTTTTTT. The genes are TRBV29-1 and TRBJ2-2; 9 bases fit TRBD2. This CDR3 contains 14 residues. Germline-derived CDR1 and CDR2 are SQVTM and ANQGSEA. Trimming removed 3 bases from V and 5 bases from J; junction bases left unmatched: 4.